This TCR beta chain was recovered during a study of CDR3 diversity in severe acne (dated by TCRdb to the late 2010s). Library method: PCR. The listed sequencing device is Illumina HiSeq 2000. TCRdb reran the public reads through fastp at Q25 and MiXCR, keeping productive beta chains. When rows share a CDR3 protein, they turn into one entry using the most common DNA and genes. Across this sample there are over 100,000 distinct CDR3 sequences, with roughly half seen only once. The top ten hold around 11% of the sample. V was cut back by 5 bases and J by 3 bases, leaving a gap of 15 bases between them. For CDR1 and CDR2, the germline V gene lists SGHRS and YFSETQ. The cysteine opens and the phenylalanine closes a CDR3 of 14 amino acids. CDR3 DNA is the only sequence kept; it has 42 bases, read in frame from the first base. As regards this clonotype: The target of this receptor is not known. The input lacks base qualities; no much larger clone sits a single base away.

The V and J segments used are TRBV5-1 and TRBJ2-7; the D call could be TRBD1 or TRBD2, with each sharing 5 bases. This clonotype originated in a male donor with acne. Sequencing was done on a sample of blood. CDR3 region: CASRPWDGDYEQYF. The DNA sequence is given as TGCGCCAGCAGACCCTGGGACGGAGACTACGAGCAGTACTTC.